These T cell receptor beta chains were read from a single sample in a study of blood T cells in healthy people across ages. TCRdb re-called the 5' RACE reads through MiXCR, storing one row per CDR3 protein. The sample includes some 920,000 distinct CDR3 sequences, roughly 50% of them seen just once. The sample consisted of blood. These receptors were taken from an older woman in good health. Each CDR3 is given with its conserved first and last residue. A D gene is named only where the DNA matches it firmly. Clone size appears in some rows only: once, few, many, or a class for an expanded clone.

clone size	D gene	J gene	V gene	CDR3 DNA	CDR3 protein
NA	NA	TRBJ2-5	TRBV7-2	TGTGCCAGCAGCTTAGGGCTTATTGAGACCCAGTACTTC	CASSLGLIETQYF
NA	TRBD1	TRBJ1-1	TRBV18	TGTGCCAGCTCAAAAACCACACAGGGGGTAACTGAAGCTTTCTTT	CASSKTTQGVTEAFF
NA	NA	TRBJ2-7	TRBV10-3	TGTGCCATCAGGGGGGACCGGGAGAGGTACGAGCAGTACTTC	CAIRGDRERYEQYF
NA	NA	TRBJ1-4	TRBV12-3/TRBV12-4	TGTGCCAGCAGTCCATCCCGGACAGAAAAACTGTTTTTT	CASSPSRTEKLFF
NA	TRBD2	TRBJ2-7	TRBV7-8	TGTGCCAGCAGCTCACTAGCGGGAGCATTCGAGCAGTACTTC	CASSSLAGAFEQYF
few	NA	TRBJ2-5	TRBV14	TGTGCCAGCAACCACCGGTACCAAGAGACCCAGTACTTC	CASNHRYQETQYF
NA	TRBD1	TRBJ1-5	TRBV6-2/TRBV6-3	TGTGCCAGCAGTTACGCCCGGGACAGGGGGCAACCCCAGCATTTT	CASSYARDRGQPQHF
few	NA	TRBJ2-2	TRBV7-9	TGTGCCAGCAGCTTAGCGGGAGTCTCCGGGGAGCTGTTTTTT	CASSLAGVSGELFF
NA	NA	TRBJ2-1	TRBV7-2	TGTGCCAGCAGCGTAGCCAGTTACAATGAGCGGTTCTTC	CASSVASYNERFF
NA	NA	TRBJ2-5	TRBV28	TGTGCCAGCAGGATAAACAGGGTTTCGCATGAGCAGTACTTC	CASRINRVSHEQYF
NA	NA	TRBJ2-1	TRBV20-1	TGCAGTGCTAGTCCTAGCAGTCTCGACGGGTACGAGCAGTTCTTC	CSASPSSLDGYEQFF
NA	TRBD2	TRBJ2-3	TRBV12-3/TRBV12-4	TGTGCCAGCAGCCCCCCAGCGGGAGGGCCTTTTTATACGCAGTATTTT	CASSPPAGGPFYTQYF
NA	TRBD2	TRBJ2-3	TRBV15	TGTGCCACCAGCAGAGATCCGAACTTCGCGGGGGTGGGAACAGATACGCAGTATTTT	CATSRDPNFAGVGTDTQYF
few	NA	TRBJ2-3	TRBV7-9	TGTGCCAGTTCCAGGAGGGATCCCACAGATACGCAGTATTTT	CASSRRDPTDTQYF
few	TRBD1	TRBJ1-5	TRBV7-9	TGTGCCAGCAGCCACGGGACAGATAATCAGCCCCAGCATTTT	CASSHGTDNQPQHF
NA	NA	TRBJ2-6	TRBV7-2	TGTGCCAGCAGTGACTGGCAGTCTGGGGCCAACGTCCTGACTTTC	CASSDWQSGANVLTF
few	NA	TRBJ2-3	TRBV5-6	TGTGCCAGCAGAGAGGGACAATCAGATACGCAGTATTTT	CASREGQSDTQYF
few	NA	TRBJ1-2	TRBV6-4	TGTGCCAGCAGTGAGGTAGCAACTAACTATGGCTACACCTTC	CASSEVATNYGYTF
NA	TRBD2	TRBJ2-7	TRBV10-3	TGCGCCATCAGTGAGTCGACTGGCGGGAGCCTCTACGAGCAGTACTTC	CAISESTGGSLYEQYF
NA	NA	TRBJ1-1	TRBV27	TGTGCCAGCAGTCCCCTGATAGTGAACACTGAAGCTTTCTTT	CASSPLIVNTEAFF
NA	TRBD1	TRBJ2-5	TRBV12-5	TGTGCTAGTGGTTCAGGGGGATTGTACCAAGAGACCCAGTACTTC	CASGSGGLYQETQYF
once	NA	TRBJ1-1	TRBV20-1	TGCAGTGCTGGGGGACGGACCTTCATTGAAGCTTTCTTT	CSAGGRTFIEAFF
NA	NA	TRBJ1-1	TRBV28	TGTGCCAGCAGTGAAGGGGGGAACGTGAACACTGAAGCTTTCTTT	CASSEGGNVNTEAFF
NA	NA	TRBJ1-1	TRBV7-9	TGTGCCAGCAGCTACCCGACGGACACTGAAGCTTTCTTT	CASSYPTDTEAFF
few	NA	TRBJ2-3	TRBV9	TGCGCCAGCAGCGTAGTAGGGGGTGCAGATACGCAGTATTTT	CASSVVGGADTQYF
NA	NA	TRBJ1-2	TRBV12-3/TRBV12-4	TGTGCCAGCGCCTTCCACGGACAGAATGGCTACACCTTC	CASAFHGQNGYTF
NA	TRBD1	TRBJ2-4	TRBV5-1	TGCGCCAGCAGCTTGGACCCAGGCAGGGGGAACATTCAGTACTTC	CASSLDPGRGNIQYF
once	NA	TRBJ2-7	TRBV15	TGTGCCACCAGCAGAATCCGCGTGGGCTCCTACGAGCAGTACTTC	CATSRIRVGSYEQYF
few	NA	TRBJ2-3	TRBV10-3	TGTGCCATCAGTGTTGGGCAGCACGGAGCAGATACGCAGTATTTT	CAISVGQHGADTQYF
NA	NA	TRBJ2-1	TRBV7-8	TGTGCCAGCAGCAGGGACGGATTATACAATGAGCAGTTCTTC	CASSRDGLYNEQFF
NA	TRBD1	TRBJ2-3	TRBV6-2/TRBV6-3	TGTGCCAGCAGTTACCACGTTCCGGGACAGGGTCAGTATTTT	CASSYHVPGQGQYF
NA	NA	TRBJ2-1	TRBV20-1	TGCAGTGCTAGCGAAGACTTTCCGACCTCCTACAATGAGCAGTTCTTC	CSASEDFPTSYNEQFF
few	TRBD2	TRBJ2-7	TRBV7-2	TGTGCCAGCAGTCTCCAGCGGGGAAGCTCCTACGAGCAGTACTTC	CASSLQRGSSYEQYF
NA	TRBD2	TRBJ2-5	TRBV30	TGTGCCTACGGGACTAAAGAGACCCAGTACTTC	CAYGTKETQYF
NA	NA	TRBJ1-5	TRBV6-5	TGTGCCAGCAGTTACTCGAGGTCGCCGTACCAGCCCCAGCATTTT	CASSYSRSPYQPQHF
NA	NA	TRBJ2-2	TRBV29-1	TGCAGCGTAGAAACTAATGGGACACCCGGGGAGCTGTTTTTT	CSVETNGTPGELFF
NA	TRBD1	TRBJ2-7	TRBV29-1	TGCAGCGTTGTTTGGTACAGGGGATCAGCGAGAATCTTCGAGCAGTACTTC	CSVVWYRGSARIFEQYF